A selection of T cell receptor beta chains follows, all from one sample in a study of long-term antiretroviral therapy in people with HIV. Sequenced by immunoSEQ multiplex PCR; TCRdb stores in-frame clones only, minus some. The table shows fewer than 40,000 clones, with 80% occurring only once. The starting material was unsorted PBMCs, obtained 3.4 years after starting antiretroviral therapy. All receptors derive from a man younger than 45 with HIV. The CDR3 runs from the conserved cysteine through the conserved F or W. A D gene is named only where the DNA matches it firmly. Clone size is shown for a subset of rows, as once, few, many or a class of expanded clone.

j_gene: TRBJ2-7; abundance: -; v_gene: TRBV28; d_gene: -; CDR3aa: CASSSPLEQYF; CDR3nt: TGTGCCAGCAGTTCCCCCCTCGAGCAGTACTTC
j_gene: TRBJ2-7; abundance: -; v_gene: TRBV29-1; d_gene: TRBD2; CDR3aa: CSALSGSHEQYF; CDR3nt: TGCAGCGCTCTTAGCGGGAGCCACGAGCAGTACTTC
j_gene: TRBJ2-7; abundance: -; v_gene: TRBV19; d_gene: -; CDR3aa: CASTDSSGNYEQYF; CDR3nt: TGTGCCAGTACCGACAGCAGCGGTAACTACGAGCAGTACTTC
j_gene: TRBJ1-2; abundance: few; v_gene: TRBV9; d_gene: -; CDR3aa: CASSPRGGLGYGYTF; CDR3nt: TGTGCCAGCAGCCCACGTGGGGGTCTTGGCTATGGCTACACCTTC
j_gene: TRBJ1-1; abundance: few; v_gene: TRBV7-2; d_gene: -; CDR3aa: CASSLTGMNTEAFF; CDR3nt: TGTGCCAGCAGCTTAACCGGCATGAACACTGAAGCTTTCTTT
j_gene: TRBJ2-7; abundance: -; v_gene: TRBV2; d_gene: -; CDR3aa: CASRAIPYEQYF; CDR3nt: TGTGCCAGCAGGGCTATCCCCTACGAGCAGTACTTC
j_gene: TRBJ2-1; abundance: -; v_gene: TRBV23-1; d_gene: -; CDR3aa: CASSQPHGTGPNEQFF; CDR3nt: TGCGCCAGCAGTCAACCCCACGGGACTGGGCCCAATGAGCAGTTCTTC
j_gene: TRBJ2-3; abundance: -; v_gene: TRBV10-3; d_gene: TRBD2; CDR3aa: CATAGGSPDTQYF; CDR3nt: TGTGCCACAGCGGGAGGGTCCCCAGATACGCAGTATTTT
j_gene: TRBJ1-1; abundance: -; v_gene: TRBV27; d_gene: -; CDR3aa: CASSFNRANTEAFF; CDR3nt: TGTGCCAGCAGTTTTAACAGGGCGAACACTGAAGCTTTCTTT
j_gene: TRBJ1-2; abundance: -; v_gene: TRBV4-1; d_gene: TRBD1; CDR3aa: CASSQDLLSAQRGLGYTF; CDR3nt: TGCGCCAGCAGCCAAGATCTCCTCTCCGCTCAAAGGGGGCTCGGCTACACCTTC
j_gene: TRBJ1-2; abundance: -; v_gene: TRBV28; d_gene: -; CDR3aa: CASSFARPDPKDGYTF; CDR3nt: TGTGCCAGCAGTTTCGCAAGGCCAGACCCGAAGGATGGCTACACCTTC